Listed below are T cell receptor beta chains from one sample, sequenced in a study of cytomegalovirus exposure and HLA in healthy donors. TCRdb's table, derived via immunoSEQ multiplex PCR, lists solely in-frame clones and lacks some. The data show 150,000 to 200,000 clones, more than 75% seen once. The source material was PBMCs. The receptors stem from a woman aged 18-30 years in good health and CMV-seronegative. Both conserved end residues are part of each CDR3. Each record gives: V gene, D gene, clone size, J gene, CDR3 protein, CDR3 DNA. D genes are given only for firm matches. Clone size, where shown, is once, few, many, or a class for clones that have expanded.

>TRBV14|.|.|TRBJ1-1
CASSPRQVMNTEAFF
TGTGCCAGCAGCCCGCGACAGGTTATGAACACTGAAGCTTTCTTT
>TRBV10-3|.|once|TRBJ1-5
CATHGQINQPQHF
TGTGCCACCCACGGACAGATTAATCAGCCCCAGCATTTT
>TRBV27|.|.|TRBJ2-7
CASSLLVGGGKTYEQYF
TGTGCCAGCAGTCTACTGGTTGGTGGGGGCAAGACCTACGAGCAGTACTTC
>TRBV5-6|.|.|TRBJ2-2
CASRRTANTGELFF
TGTGCCAGCAGGAGGACAGCTAACACCGGGGAGCTGTTTTTT
>TRBV29-1|TRBD2|.|TRBJ2-2
CSVKGIEASGGARDGELFF
TGCAGCGTGAAGGGCATTGAGGCTAGCGGGGGGGCCAGGGACGGGGAGCTGTTTTTT
>TRBV6-1|TRBD1|.|TRBJ2-2
CASRRDRANTGELFF
TGTGCCAGCAGAAGGGACAGGGCGAACACCGGGGAGCTGTTTTTT
>TRBV6-1|.|.|TRBJ2-5
CASSPGGETQYF
TGTGCCAGCAGTCCCGGCGGGGAGACCCAGTACTTC
>TRBV10-3|TRBD1|.|TRBJ2-1
CAISATGTGDFNEQFF
TGTGCCATCAGTGCCACCGGGACAGGGGATTTTAATGAGCAGTTCTTC
>TRBV18|TRBD1|.|TRBJ1-1
CASSAQGENTEAFF
TGTGCCAGCTCAGCACAGGGGGAGAACACTGAAGCTTTCTTT
>TRBV7-9|TRBD1|.|TRBJ2-7
CASSLAPGQGDYEQYF
TGTGCCAGCAGCTTAGCCCCGGGACAGGGGGACTACGAGCAGTACTTC
>TRBV7-9|.|.|TRBJ2-5
CASSLSGGGEAQYF
TGTGCCAGCAGCTTAAGTGGAGGGGGGGAGGCCCAGTACTTC
>TRBV4-3|TRBD2|.|TRBJ2-3
CASSQDLRPSGRTDTQYF
TGCGCCAGCAGCCAAGACCTCCGGCCTAGCGGGAGGACAGATACGCAGTATTTT
>TRBV5-6|TRBD1|once|TRBJ2-2
CASSLAPGQPKYTGELFF
TGTGCCAGCAGCTTGGCCCCGGGACAGCCCAAATACACCGGGGAGCTGTTTTTT
>TRBV4-1|TRBD1|.|TRBJ2-2
CASSHPTRQGVNGELFF
TGCGCCAGCAGCCACCCCACAAGACAGGGGGTAAACGGGGAGCTGTTTTTT
>TRBV9|.|.|TRBJ2-5
CASSPRFGRQETQYF
TGTGCCAGCAGCCCTCGCTTCGGGAGACAAGAGACCCAGTACTTC
>TRBV7-2|TRBD1|once|TRBJ2-7
CASSLGPGQGYEQYF
TGTGCCAGCAGCTTAGGGCCGGGACAGGGCTACGAGCAGTACTTC
>TRBV19|TRBD1|.|TRBJ2-4
CASSFTTGVNIQYF
TGTGCCAGTAGTTTCACTACAGGGGTGAACATTCAGTACTTC